This T cell receptor (beta chain) is drawn from a study of cytomegalovirus exposure and HLA in healthy donors. CDR1 LNHDA and CDR2 SQIVND come from the germline V gene (reference sequence). V was shortened by 6 bases and J by 2 bases, with 10 bases between the two germline ends. The CDR3 covers 13 residues. In the PCR, 60 Vbeta and 13 Jbeta primers were used. Data came from immunoSEQ multiplex PCR; TCRdb stores just in-frame clones and leaves some out. This sample contains about 150,000 clones. This sequence joins TRBV19 and TRBJ1-1, with D uncertain. Material for sequencing was PBMCs. The receptor's source is a woman aged 50 to 60 in good health and CMV-seronegative. DNA for the CDR3: TGTGCCAGTAGCGTCCTAAGAAACACTGAAGCTTTCTTT. It translates to CASSVLRNTEAFF.